The clone carrying this T cell receptor beta chain was seen ten or more times. This CDR3 has 15 residues. Per the germline V gene, CDR1 is MDHEN and CDR2 is SYDVKM. Trimming took off 3 bases at V and 5 bases at J, with 14 bases between the two ends. This specimen belongs to a study of T-cell reconstitution after alpha-beta-depleted transplantation in children. Unique molecular identifiers tagged the TCRbeta library. From the PCR reads, TCRdb called clonotypes with MiXCR, one entry per CDR3 protein. The repertoire consists of some 250,000 distinct CDR3 sequences, with around 13% occurring once and the leading ten covering approximately 2.4%.

The J gene is TRBJ2-1, the V gene TRBV28; D might be TRBD2 (6 bases). The clonotype comes from a human donor who donated a stem cell graft to a child with acute lymphoblastic leukemia. This sample comprised PBMCs from the stem cell graft donor, obtained from the stem cell graft. The CDR3 loop reads CASSLGGNSDNEQFF. The DNA for the CDR3 is TGTGCCAGCAGTTTGGGAGGTAACTCGGACAATGAGCAGTTCTTC.